The entry that follows covers one T cell receptor (beta chain) sequence. This clone was seen a single time. Its binding antigen is unknown. No clone much larger than this one lies a single base away; base qualities are absent. This specimen belongs to a study of control samples from healthy donors and cancer patients (TCRdb year 2020). Receptors were amplified or captured by the immunoSEQ multiplex PCR assay. The clones in this table, taken by TCRdb from immuneACCESS, are in-frame only. Not every clone is retained; where verified, under half of the shortfall comes from an unresolved V gene, and the cause of the rest is unknown. The sample table shows more than 100,000 clones, and 75% to 95% are seen once. The ten most abundant clones make up more than 2% of the sample. The CDR3, cysteine through phenylalanine, is 15 amino acids long. Only CDR3 DNA remains: 45 bases, in frame from the first base. V is trimmed back by 6 bases and J by 6 bases, and the junction contains 14 bases that no gene match accounts for. The germline V gene sets CDR1 to SQVTM and CDR2 to ANQGSEA.

Sequencing was performed on blood. The sequence joins TRBV29-1 to TRBJ2-1, and 7 junction bases match TRBD2. The TCR was taken from a man aged 18 to 30 in good health. The CDR3 reads as follows: CSVGGVQESPNEQFF. The bases are TGCAGCGTGGGGGGGGTCCAAGAGTCCCCCAATGAGCAGTTCTTC.